This T cell receptor (beta chain) was sequenced in a study of beta chain features in type 1 diabetes. Whole-study results and caveats: Shortening of TCRB CDR3s, moderate but significant, appeared in all four CD4+ subsets of Type 1 diabetes patients.

Germline V CDR1 and CDR2: LNHNV, YYDKDF (reference sequence). Trimming cost V 5 bases and J 4 bases, with 15 bases left between them. The CDR3 spans 15 residues. Every isolated RNA sample was fully reverse transcribed, so sequencing captured expressed TCRB transcripts. Generated by immunoSEQ multiplex PCR, the TCRdb table keeps only in-frame clones and is missing some. The sample has nearly 700,000 clones, 13% seen once. Note on this clone: Its antigen remains unknown.

Material for sequencing was naive CD4+ T cells from blood. The chain joins TRBV15 to TRBJ2-4, with D possibly being TRBD2 (6 bases). This receptor was identified in a man younger than 35 with type 1 diabetes. CDR3 residues: CATSGDRGIKNIQYF. In DNA form, the CDR3 reads TGTGCCACCAGCGGGGATCGGGGGATAAAAAACATTCAGTACTTC.